This TCR beta chain was sequenced for a study of TIL therapy for anti-PD-1-resistant metastatic lung cancer. Study as a whole: By whole-exome sequencing, median non-synonymous tumor mutation burden was around 1.5 mutations per megabase.

The libraries were made with immunoSEQ v3. Profiled with immunoSEQ multiplex PCR; TCRdb holds only in-frame clones, not every one. The sample has fewer than 60,000 clones; approximately 83% are singletons. The CDR3 length is 13 residues. The ends were cut back, 4 bases at V and 5 bases at J, with 12 bases in the middle. Germline values: CDR1 SGHDT, CDR2 YYEEEE. The time point here: pre-treatment sample, taken before nivolumab and TIL therapy. This specimen consisted of blood, obtained at baseline. The rearrangement joins TRBV5-6 to TRBJ2-5; D is undetermined. This sequence originates from a person between 25 and 79 years old with non-small cell lung cancer. The CDR3 protein is CASSNATQETQYF. The CDR3 DNA reads as TGTGCCAGCAGCAACGCGACACAGGAGACCCAGTACTTC.